This is a list of T cell receptor beta chains from one sample in a study of blood T cell repertoires in COVID-19. Sequencing used immunoSEQ multiplex PCR; TCRdb keeps in-frame clones, though not all of them. The sample lists about 230,000 clones; roughly 80% were seen once. The material sequenced was peripheral blood. The source of these receptors is a woman older than 75 with COVID-19, enrolled during active disease. CDR3s include the opening cysteine and the closing phenylalanine or tryptophan. The D gene is left open where the match is weak. A clone size is listed for some rows: how often the clone was seen (once, few, many), or a class if it is expanded.

j_gene	v_gene	abundance	d_gene	CDR3aa	CDR3nt
TRBJ1-5	TRBV9	-	-	CASSGDIGDQPQHF	TGTGCCAGCAGCGGGGACATAGGGGATCAGCCCCAGCATTTT
TRBJ1-1	TRBV2	-	-	CASSDSVRRANTEAFF	TGTGCCAGCAGTGACTCCGTCCGCAGGGCGAACACTGAAGCTTTCTTT
TRBJ2-1	TRBV5-4	-	TRBD2	CASSLGGTSGRGYNEQFF	TGTGCCAGCAGCTTGGGCGGGACTAGCGGGAGGGGATACAATGAGCAGTTCTTC
TRBJ1-5	TRBV2	-	-	CASAVGRANQPQHF	TGTGCCAGCGCAGTAGGCAGGGCTAATCAGCCCCAGCATTTT
TRBJ2-1	TRBV6-2/TRBV6-3	-	-	CASSRTNNEQFF	TGTGCCAGCAGTCGGACAAACAATGAGCAGTTCTTC
TRBJ2-7	TRBV7-3	-	TRBD2	CASSLGTSGEQYF	TGTGCCAGCAGCTTAGGGACTAGCGGCGAGCAGTACTTC
TRBJ1-2	TRBV20-1	-	-	CSASTVGPYGYTF	TGCAGTGCTAGTACTGTGGGGCCCTATGGCTACACCTTC
TRBJ1-1	TRBV10-3	few	TRBD1	CAISEFGTAEAFF	TGTGCCATCAGTGAGTTTGGGACAGCGGAAGCTTTCTTT
TRBJ1-3	TRBV7-3	once	-	CASSLMGGSTGNTIYF	TGTGCCAGCAGCTTAATGGGGGGGTCCACTGGAAACACCATATATTTT
TRBJ2-2	TRBV12-3/TRBV12-4	once	-	CASSAPFEKRLFF	TGTGCCAGCAGTGCCCCCTTTGAAAAGAGGCTGTTTTTT
TRBJ2-1	TRBV5-4	-	TRBD2	CASSLGLAGEGQFF	TGTGCCAGCAGCTTGGGACTAGCGGGAGAAGGGCAGTTCTTC
TRBJ1-4	TRBV19	once	-	CAWYPDRRPNEKLFF	TGTGCCTGGTACCCCGACAGGAGGCCTAATGAAAAACTGTTTTTT